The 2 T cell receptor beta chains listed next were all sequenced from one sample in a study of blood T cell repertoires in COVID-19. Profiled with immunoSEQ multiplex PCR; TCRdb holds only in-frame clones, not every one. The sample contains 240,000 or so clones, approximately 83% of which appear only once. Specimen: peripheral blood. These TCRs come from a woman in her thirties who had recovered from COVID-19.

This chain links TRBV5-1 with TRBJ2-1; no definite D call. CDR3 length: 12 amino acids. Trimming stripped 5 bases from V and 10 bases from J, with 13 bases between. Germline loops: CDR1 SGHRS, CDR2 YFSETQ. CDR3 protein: CASSAGLEEQFF. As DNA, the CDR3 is TGCGCCAGCAGTGCTGGGCTGGAAGAGCAGTTCTTC.

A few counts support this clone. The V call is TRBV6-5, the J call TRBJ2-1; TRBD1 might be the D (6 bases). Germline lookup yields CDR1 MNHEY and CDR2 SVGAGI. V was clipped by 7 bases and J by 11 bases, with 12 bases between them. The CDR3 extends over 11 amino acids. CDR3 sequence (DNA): TGTGCCAGCATGTTGGGGGCCCAGCAGTTCTTC. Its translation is CASMLGAQQFF.